These 14 T cell receptor beta chains share one sample of origin, sequenced in a study of OX40 agonist ivuxolimab in advanced cancers. Data came from immunoSEQ multiplex PCR; TCRdb stores just in-frame clones and leaves some out. The repertoire holds some 68,000 clones, 80% to 90% seen once, with 11% in the top ten. The source was CD4+ or CD8+ T cells sorted from blood, collected in a trial of the OX40 agonist ivuxolimab. All receptors derive from an adult with an advanced solid tumor such as melanoma, head and neck, liver or kidney cancer.

This sequence joins TRBV2 and TRBJ2-3, with 7 bases identical to TRBD1. The CDR3 runs 12 residues. The V and J ends lost 7 bases and 4 bases, in that order; junction bases with no gene match: 2. The germline CDR1 and CDR2 sequences are SNHLY and FYNNEI. The CDR3 DNA follows: TGTGCCAGCAAGGACAGGCCAGATACGCAGTATTTT. As protein: CASKDRPDTQYF.

The chain employs TRBV15 and TRBJ2-7, with 7 bases fitting TRBD1. Germline V gene lookup returns CDR1 LNHNV and CDR2 YYDKDF (reference sequence). Trimming cost V 6 bases and J 0 bases; bases outside gene matches: 5. The CDR3 sequence is 14 residues long. Here the CDR3 reads CATSYEGASYEQYF. The CDR3 nucleotides read TGTGCCACCAGTTATGAGGGGGCCTCCTACGAGCAGTACTTC.

CDR3 in amino acids: CASSRGWTGGSYEQYF. CDR3 in DNA: TGTGCCAGCAGCAGGGGGTGGACAGGGGGCTCCTACGAGCAGTACTTC. The chain carries TRBV5-6 and TRBJ2-7; TRBD1 matches at 10 bases. This CDR3 spans 16 amino acids. V shed 4 bases and J 0 bases; nucleotides not matched to a gene: 7. CDR1 is SGHDT, CDR2 YYEEEE, per germline.

This chain uses TRBV27 with TRBJ2-3, with D possibly being TRBD2 (6 bases). In germline, CDR1 is MNHEY, CDR2 SMNVEV (reference sequence). This CDR3 region has 13 residues. Trimming cost V 8 bases and J 3 bases, with 12 bases left between them. This chain's CDR3 is CASGGWLTDTQYF. The CDR3 coding sequence is TGTGCCAGCGGGGGGTGGTTGACAGATACGCAGTATTTT.

J is TRBJ2-3 and V is TRBV20-1; D not certain. From germline, CDR1 is DFQATT and CDR2 SNEGSKA (reference sequence). This CDR3 spans 11 amino acids. V lost 3 bases to trimming and J lost 6 bases, with 7 bases between them. CDR3 amino acids: CSASWVDTQYF. CDR3 in DNA: TGCAGTGCTAGCTGGGTGGATACGCAGTATTTT.

The rearrangement joins TRBV7-9 to TRBJ2-4; TRBD1 might be the D (5 bases). CDR1 SEHNR and CDR2 FQNEAQ come from the germline V gene (reference sequence). The V and J ends lost 6 bases and 9 bases respectively, with 12 bases between them. This CDR3 is 12 amino acids long. The CDR3, as DNA: TGTGCCAGCAGTTTTGATCAGGGCATTCAGTACTTC. Its translation is CASSFDQGIQYF.

The rearrangement links TRBV5-4 to TRBJ2-1; no firm D call. CDR1 and CDR2 (germline): SGHNT, YYREEE (reference sequence). The CDR3 is 14 residues long. Trimming removed 4 bases at V and 3 bases at J, with 11 bases between. The CDR3 sequence is CASSVGRNYNEQFF. For the CDR3, the DNA is TGTGCCAGCAGCGTCGGACGGAACTACAATGAGCAGTTCTTC.

The J gene is TRBJ2-2, the V gene TRBV7-9; D remains ambiguous. This CDR3 has 13 residues. The V and J ends lost 4 bases and 7 bases respectively, with 10 bases between them. Germline V lookup: CDR1 SEHNR, CDR2 FQNEAQ (reference sequence). CDR3 amino acids: CASSSIRNGELFF. In DNA form, the CDR3 reads TGTGCCAGCAGCTCGATTAGGAACGGGGAGCTGTTTTTT.

This sequence joins TRBV12-5 and TRBJ2-1; the D gene is possibly TRBD2 (5 bases). Germline CDR1 reads LGHNT; CDR2 reads FRNRAP. V lost 1 base and J lost 1, with 8 bases in between. The CDR3 runs 15 residues. Written as DNA, the CDR3 is TGTGCTAGTGGTTTGGGACTATCTTCCTACAATGAGCAGTTCTTC. It translates to CASGLGLSSYNEQFF.

The chain recombines TRBV28 with TRBJ1-5; D is undetermined. The CDR3 extends over 12 amino acids. The germline V gene has CDR1 MDHEN and CDR2 SYDVKM. Trimming took off 5 bases at V and 7 bases at J, with 9 bases between the two ends. The CDR3 sequence: CASSVGGQPQHF. As DNA, the CDR3 is TGTGCCAGCAGTGTGGGCGGCCAGCCCCAGCATTTT.

The gene calls are TRBV18 and TRBJ2-7, with D maybe TRBD2 (6 bases). CDR3 length: 15 amino acids. Trimming cost V 5 bases and J 2 bases, with 16 bases left between them. The germline V gene encodes CDR1 KGHSH and CDR2 LQKENI. The DNA of the CDR3 is TGTGCCAGCTCAGTAACCGGGACTGGGACCTACGAGCAGTACTTC. The encoded protein is CASSVTGTGTYEQYF. Looking up the rest from reference TRBV18 and TRBJ2-7 gives the full variable domain: NAGVMQNPRHLVRRRGQEARLRCSPMKGHSHVYWYRQLPEEGLKFMVYLQKENIIDESGMPKERFSAEFPKEGPSILRIQQVVRGDSAAYFCASSVTGTGTYEQYFGPGTRLTVT.

The V call is TRBV4-2, the J call TRBJ2-5; D is possibly TRBD1 (6 bases). Germline assignment: CDR1 LGHNA and CDR2 YNFKEQ. This CDR3 has 15 amino acids. V shed 0 bases and J shed 5 bases, with 13 bases lying between them. The CDR3 loop reads CASSQERGIFETQYF. The DNA of the CDR3 is TGTGCCAGCAGCCAAGAGAGGGGGATATTTGAGACCCAGTACTTC.

This rearrangement joins TRBV11-2 to TRBJ2-1; weak D call: TRBD2 (7 bases). The CDR3 length is 17 residues. Trimming removed 0 bases from V and 4 bases from J, with 16 bases in between. Germline V gene data show CDR1 as SGHAT and CDR2 as FQNNGV. In nucleotides, the CDR3 is TGTGCCAGCAGCTTAGATCTTGGGGGAGGGGGTTACAATGAGCAGTTCTTC. Its protein is CASSLDLGGGGYNEQFF.

V and J are TRBV7-3 and TRBJ2-3; 7 nucleotides match TRBD2. The CDR3 has 15 residues. The ends lost 8 bases at V and 0 bases at J; junction bases unmatched: 8. Germline lookup yields CDR1 SGHTA and CDR2 FQGTGA. The CDR3 reads CASRGSGTSTDTQYF. CDR3 bases: TGTGCCAGCCGAGGGAGCGGGACTAGCACAGATACGCAGTATTTT.